A single sample gave rise to the 27 T cell receptor beta chains below, sequenced in a study of cytomegalovirus exposure and HLA in healthy donors. With 60 Vbeta and 13 Jbeta primers, the PCR was carried out. Only in-frame clones appear in the TCRdb table, and some are missing; sequencing was by immunoSEQ multiplex PCR. This sample's table reports some 120,000 clones. Sequenced input: PBMCs. The receptor set was obtained from a man in his forties in good health and CMV-seronegative.

This chain connects TRBV29-1 to TRBJ1-3; D is perhaps TRBD1 (6 bases). This CDR3 comprises 14 residues. Germline V gene lookup returns CDR1 SQVTM and CDR2 ANQGSEA. V lost 4 bases, J lost 0 bases, and 10 bases lay in between. CDR3 in amino acids: CSVVRDTSGNTIYF. In DNA, the CDR3 is TGCAGCGTTGTACGGGACACCTCTGGAAACACCATATATTTT.

This chain joins TRBV6-5 and TRBJ1-5; tentatively, D is TRBD1 (5 bases). Looked up from germline, CDR1 is MNHEY and CDR2 is SVGAGI. V was pared by 8 bases and J by 6 bases, with 17 bases between. CDR3 size: 14 residues. DNA of the CDR3: TGTGCCAGCGCCGCGGGGGGTATCGGTCAGCCCCAGCATTTT. Protein: CASAAGGIGQPQHF.

This chain connects TRBV2 to TRBJ1-4; a possible D gene is TRBD1 (6 bases). Germline lookup yields CDR1 SNHLY and CDR2 FYNNEI. The CDR3 runs 17 residues. V was pared by 2 bases and J by 3 bases, with 16 bases between. DNA of the CDR3: TGTGCCAGCAGTGAAATGAGGCAGGGGCCGTCTAATGAAAAACTGTTTTTT. It specifies CASSEMRQGPSNEKLFF.

The genes are TRBV11-3 and TRBJ1-4, with 7 bases aligning to TRBD1. CDR3 size: 15 residues. CDR1 and CDR2 from the germline V gene are SGHNT and YENEEA. The junction had 4 bases not matched to a gene; V was cut back by 4 bases and J by 2 bases. CDR3 nucleotides: TGTGCCAGCAGCTCAGACAGGGCGACTAATGAAAAACTGTTTTTT. This translates into CASSSDRATNEKLFF.

The chain combines TRBV7-2 with TRBJ2-2; no definite D call. This CDR3 has 13 amino acids. Germline V gene lookup returns CDR1 SGHTA and CDR2 FQGNSA. V was pared by 5 bases and J by 5 bases, with 9 bases between. CDR3 bases: TGTGCCAGCAGCGCCGACTCTACCGGGGAGCTGTTTTTT. Translated: CASSADSTGELFF.

The chain has TRBV6-4 and TRBJ2-3; D gene uncertain. Germline V gene lookup returns CDR1 MRHNA and CDR2 SNTAGT. Trimming cost V 4 bases and J 6 bases, with 11 bases left between them. This CDR3 is built from 13 residues. The chain's CDR3 is CASSARPEDTQYF. For the CDR3, the DNA is TGTGCCAGCAGTGCCCGCCCGGAGGATACGCAGTATTTT.

The chain recombines TRBV5-8 with TRBJ2-5; tentatively, D is TRBD1 (5 bases). V was clipped by 0 bases and J by 4 bases, with 13 bases between them. Germline CDR1 is SGHTS and CDR2 is YDEGEE. The CDR3 sequence is 15 residues long. The CDR3 coding sequence is TGTGCCAGCAGCTTGGATTGGGCAGGGTTAGAGACCCAGTACTTC. As protein: CASSLDWAGLETQYF.

This rearrangement joins TRBV5-1 to TRBJ1-4; TRBD1 matches at 7 bases. The CDR3 sequence is 16 residues long. With 1 base clipped from V and 1 base from J, the junction kept 4 bases outside the gene matches. Germline V gives CDR1 SGHRS, CDR2 YFSETQ. The CDR3 is CASSLLGGGTNEKLFF. Here the CDR3 DNA reads TGCGCCAGCAGCTTGCTAGGGGGCGGAACTAATGAAAAACTGTTTTTT. The full variable domain, in which reference TRBV5-1 and TRBJ1-4 provide the parts outside the CDR3, is KAGVTQTPRYLIKTRGQQVTLSCSPISGHRSVSWYQQTPGQGLQFLFEYFSETQRNKGNFPGRFSGRQFSNSRSEMNVSTLELGDSALYLCASSLLGGGTNEKLFFGSGTQLSVL.

The chain is built from TRBV28 and TRBJ2-1; 12 bases map to TRBD2. CDR1 MDHEN and CDR2 SYDVKM come from the germline V gene. The CDR3 loop spans 17 amino acids. V dropped 6 bases and J dropped 0; count of bases not matched to a gene: 6. The CDR3 nucleotides read TGTGCCAGCAGAGGGACTAGCGGGTTAGGCTCCTACAATGAGCAGTTCTTC. Its translation: CASRGTSGLGSYNEQFF.

The CDR3 coding sequence is TGTGCCAGCAGCTCGGGACTTCAAGAGACCCAGTACTTC. Protein: CASSSGLQETQYF. The J gene is TRBJ2-5, the V gene TRBV11-2, with D possibly TRBD2 on 6 matching bases. The germline gives CDR1 SGHAT, CDR2 FQNNGV. CDR3 size: 13 residues. V was clipped by 4 bases and J by 2 bases, with 8 bases between them.

The CDR3 sequence is CASSLQGYEQYF. As DNA, the CDR3 is TGCGCCAGCAGCTTACAGGGCTACGAGCAGTACTTC. The chain is built from TRBV5-1 and TRBJ2-7; maybe TRBD1 (6 bases). The germline gives CDR1 SGHRS, CDR2 YFSETQ. The CDR3 consists of 12 residues. The V and J ends lost 2 bases and 3 bases respectively, with 6 bases between them.

The V call is TRBV30, the J call TRBJ1-2; no firm D call. Germline CDR1 GTSNPN, CDR2 SVGIG (reference sequence). V was clipped by 7 bases and J by 8 bases, with 14 bases between them. This CDR3 has 11 residues. The CDR3 DNA follows: TGTGCCTCACTTCGGGGAAGCGGCTACACCTTC. Translation gives CASLRGSGYTF.

The chain carries TRBV18 and TRBJ2-7, with 11 bases lining up with TRBD2. V was clipped by 4 bases and J by 0 bases; unmatched bases: 2. The CDR3 is 15 residues long. Germline assignment: CDR1 KGHSH and CDR2 LQKENI. The DNA for the CDR3 is TGTGCCAGCTCACTAGGACTAGCGGGCTCCTACGAGCAGTACTTC. Protein sequence: CASSLGLAGSYEQYF.

The V gene is TRBV19, the J gene TRBJ1-1; possible D gene TRBD1, 6 bases. Germline CDR1 reads LNHDA; CDR2 reads SQIVND (reference sequence). The V gene lost 1 base and the J gene lost 1 base, with 10 bases spanning the gap. The CDR3 extends over 15 amino acids. The CDR3 loop reads CASSIVGDTNTEAFF. In nucleotides, the CDR3 is TGTGCCAGTAGTATAGTAGGGGACACGAACACTGAAGCTTTCTTT. The full variable domain, rest sourced from reference TRBV19 and TRBJ1-1, is DGGITQSPKYLFRKEGQNVTLSCEQNLNHDAMYWYRQDPGQGLRLIYYSQIVNDFQKGDIAEGYSVSREKKESFPLTVTSAQKNPTAFYLCASSIVGDTNTEAFFGQGTRLTVV.

The CDR3 loop reads CASSYSGSRNEQYF. The CDR3, as DNA: TGTGCCAGCAGCTATAGCGGGAGTAGGAACGAGCAGTACTTC. This rearrangement joins TRBV6-5 to TRBJ2-5, with 9 bases aligning to TRBD2. The last part of the DNA fits TRBJ2-7 better; the J call may be wrong. The CDR3 has 14 residues. From germline, CDR1 is MNHEY and CDR2 SVGAGI.

To note about this clone: One end of the junction varies from germline; a read error may be responsible. The chain joins TRBV7-9 to TRBJ1-1; D is possibly TRBD1 (5 bases). This CDR3 region has 16 residues. CDR1 and CDR2 from the germline V gene are SEHNR and FQNEAQ (reference sequence). This chain's CDR3 is CASGLSSAGGVAEAFF. For the CDR3, the DNA is TGTGCCAGCGGCTTAAGTTCTGCGGGGGGAGTCGCTGAAGCTTTCTTT.

This chain joins TRBV19 and TRBJ2-7, with D possibly TRBD1 on 5 matching bases. CDR1 is LNHDA, CDR2 SQIVND, per germline (reference sequence). The V gene lost 4 bases and the J gene lost 4 bases, with 11 bases spanning the gap. This CDR3 is 13 amino acids long. Here the CDR3 reads CASSTTVGYEQYF. The CDR3 DNA reads TGTGCCAGTAGTACGACAGTGGGTTACGAGCAGTACTTC.

The rearrangement uses TRBV30 and TRBJ2-3; D remains ambiguous. The CDR3 extends over 15 amino acids. CDR1 and CDR2 from the germline V gene are GTSNPN and SVGIG (reference sequence). Trimming removed 3 bases at V and 0 bases at J, with 13 bases between. The CDR3 DNA follows: TGTGCCTGGAGCGTTTTACTGACAAGCACAGATACGCAGTATTTT. Amino acid sequence: CAWSVLLTSTDTQYF.

This chain connects TRBV18 to TRBJ2-2, with D possibly TRBD2 on 5 matching bases. The CDR3 covers 13 residues. From germline, CDR1 is KGHSH and CDR2 LQKENI. Trimming took 2 bases from V and 6 from J, leaving 7 bases between them. This chain's CDR3 is CASSPNSAGELFF. In DNA, the CDR3 is TGTGCCAGCTCACCAAATAGCGCCGGGGAGCTGTTTTTT.

The V and J genes are TRBV7-9 and TRBJ2-7; D is possibly TRBD1 (5 bases). Germline CDR1 and CDR2: SEHNR and FQNEAQ (reference sequence). The CDR3 spans 12 residues. V dropped 4 bases and J dropped 4 bases, with 8 bases sitting between them. CDR3 region: CASSSQGYEQYF. CDR3 nucleotides: TGTGCCAGCAGCTCGCAGGGTTACGAGCAGTACTTC.

The rearrangement joins TRBV5-4 to TRBJ1-1; D gene ambiguous. Germline V gene data show CDR1 as SGHNT and CDR2 as YYREEE (reference sequence). The length of the CDR3 is 13 residues. Trimming removed 6 bases at V and 9 bases at J, with 18 bases between. For the CDR3, the DNA is TGTGCCAGCAACGTCCGCGGGTCCCTACAAGCTTTCTTT. Protein product: CASNVRGSLQAFF.

V and J are TRBV11-1 and TRBJ2-7, with TRBD2 as a possible D gene (6 bases). The germline gives CDR1 SGHAT, CDR2 FQDESV (reference sequence). The CDR3 length is 14 residues. V was cut by 5 bases and J by 6 bases, with 17 bases left in between. CDR3 in amino acids: CASSPSTTRREQYF. The DNA for the CDR3 is TGTGCCAGCAGCCCCTCAACGACTAGGCGCGAGCAGTACTTC.

The rearrangement links TRBV7-9 to TRBJ2-2; 7 positions agree with TRBD1. Germline V lookup: CDR1 SEHNR, CDR2 FQNEAQ (reference sequence). This CDR3 contains 19 residues. The V and J ends lost 1 base and 0 bases, in that order; junction bases with no gene match: 11. CDR3 in amino acids: CASSLGRVTGQTNTGELFF. CDR3 sequence (DNA): TGTGCCAGCAGCTTAGGTCGTGTTACGGGACAGACGAACACCGGGGAGCTGTTTTTT. Full variable domain (rest looked up from reference TRBV7-9 and TRBJ2-2): DTGVSQNPRHKITKRGQNVTFRCDPISEHNRLYWYRQTLGQGPEFLTYFQNEAQLEKSRLLSDRFSAERPKGSFSTLEIQRTEQGDSAMYLCASSLGRVTGQTNTGELFFGEGSRLTVL.

The rearrangement joins TRBV27 to TRBJ1-5; D is possibly TRBD1 (6 bases). The V and J ends lost 7 bases and 5 bases respectively, with 15 bases between them. Per germline, CDR1 MNHEY and CDR2 SMNVEV (reference sequence). This CDR3 has 14 amino acids. The CDR3 DNA sequence: TGTGCCAGCACCTTACAAGGGGGACATCAGCCCCAGCATTTT. It specifies CASTLQGGHQPQHF.

The rearrangement links TRBV7-2 to TRBJ1-4, with 8 positions matching TRBD1. This CDR3 is 14 amino acids long. Germline CDR1 reads SGHTA; CDR2 reads FQGNSA. J gave up 5 bases and V 5 bases, and 4 bases lay outside the gene matches. DNA of the CDR3: TGTGCCAGCAGCAAGACAGGGGTAAATGAAAAACTGTTTTTT. It encodes CASSKTGVNEKLFF.

The J gene is TRBJ2-2, the V gene TRBV9; no firm D call. The CDR3 contains 11 residues. Germline loops: CDR1 SGDLS, CDR2 YYNGEE. Trimming pared 4 bases from V and 5 bases from J, leaving 3 bases between. The CDR3 nucleotides are TGTGCCAGCAGCCTAACCGGGGAGCTGTTTTTT. This translates into CASSLTGELFF.

The rearrangement links TRBV5-6 to TRBJ2-6; TRBD2 matches at 11 bases. V was clipped by 0 bases and J by 2 bases; unmatched bases: 4. CDR3 length equals 18 residues. Germline lookup yields CDR1 SGHDT and CDR2 YYEEEE. CDR3 sequence reads: CASSLALAGGAGANVLTF. CDR3 DNA: TGTGCCAGCAGCTTGGCCCTAGCGGGAGGAGCTGGGGCCAACGTCCTGACTTTC.